The T cell receptor (beta chain) described here comes from a study of beta chain features in type 1 diabetes. Study-wide results and caveats: Fewer insertions but more deletions were seen at VDJ junctions in type 1 diabetes patients. Any HLA-type effect on TCRB rearrangement remained unresolved here. Shortening of TCRB CDR3s, moderate but significant, appeared in all four CD4+ subsets of Type 1 diabetes patients.

This clone was seen more than once but under ten times. What it binds is not known. Trimming shortened V by 5 bases and J by 2 bases, and 13 bases separated the two germline ends. Germline values: CDR1 SGHTA, CDR2 FQGNSA. CDR3 length equals 14 residues. There was one heparinised blood draw per donor, averaging about 116 mL. A CD45RO/CCR7/CD25/CD127/CD95/CD27 panel sorted naive, central memory, regulatory and stem cell-like memory CD4+ cells. As every portion of the isolated RNA was reverse transcribed, the sequencing read expressed TCRB transcripts. Here immunoSEQ multiplex PCR was the method, and the copy in TCRdb shows in-frame clones only, minus some. The sample holds about 660,000 clones; over 11% are singletons and the top ten take roughly 0.04%.

The TCR sequence derives from a man younger than 35 with type 1 diabetes. V and J are TRBV7-2 and TRBJ2-7, with D tentatively TRBD1 or TRBD2 (5 bases each). The sequenced material came from naive CD4+ T cells from blood. CDR3 nucleotide sequence: TGTGCCAGCAGCAGCCGGGTGGGGGCCTACGAGCAGTACTTC. It translates to CASSSRVGAYEQYF.